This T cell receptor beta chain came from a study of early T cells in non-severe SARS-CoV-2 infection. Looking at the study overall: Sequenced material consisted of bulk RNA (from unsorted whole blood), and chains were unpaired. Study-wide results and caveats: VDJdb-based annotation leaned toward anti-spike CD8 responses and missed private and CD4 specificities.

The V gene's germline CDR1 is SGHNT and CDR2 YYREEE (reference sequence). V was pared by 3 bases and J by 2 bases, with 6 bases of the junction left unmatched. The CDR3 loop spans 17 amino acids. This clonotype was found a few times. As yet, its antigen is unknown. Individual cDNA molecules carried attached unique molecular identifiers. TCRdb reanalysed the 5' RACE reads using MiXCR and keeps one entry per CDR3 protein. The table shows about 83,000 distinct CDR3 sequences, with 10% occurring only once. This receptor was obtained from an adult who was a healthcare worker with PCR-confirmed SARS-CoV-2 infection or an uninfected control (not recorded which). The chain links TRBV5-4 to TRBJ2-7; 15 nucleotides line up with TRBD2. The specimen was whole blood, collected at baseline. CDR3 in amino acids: CASSSGLAGGPTYEQYF. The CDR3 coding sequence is TGTGCCAGCAGCTCGGGACTAGCGGGAGGCCCTACCTACGAGCAGTACTTC.